These T cell receptor beta chains were read from a single sample in a study of beta chain features in type 1 diabetes. Sequenced by immunoSEQ multiplex PCR; TCRdb stores in-frame clones only, minus some. Among under 200,000 clones, 8% to 9.5% were seen once, and the ten largest hold over 0.45%. Specimen: central memory CD4+ T cells from blood. The receptors here all came from a woman between 18 and 29 years old with type 1 diabetes. CDR3s include the opening cysteine and the closing phenylalanine or tryptophan. The order of the fields is CDR3 DNA, CDR3 protein, CDR3 length, V gene, J gene, D gene, clone size. D genes are given only for firm matches. Expanded clones are given a class, and other clones once, few, many or no size at all.

cdr3_nt: TGTGCCTGGAGTGGGACTAGCGTCAACAATGAGCAGTTCTTC
cdr3_aa: CAWSGTSVNNEQFF
cdr3_length: 14
v_call: TRBV30
j_call: TRBJ2-1
d_call: TRBD2
clone_size: NA

cdr3_nt: TGTGCCAGCAGTGTACTAGTGTCTGAGCAGTTCTTC
cdr3_aa: CASSVLVSEQFF
cdr3_length: 12
v_call: TRBV25-1
j_call: TRBJ2-1
d_call: NA
clone_size: many

cdr3_nt: TGCGCCAGCGGATCGACAGGCGGCCCCTACGAGCAGTACTTC
cdr3_aa: CASGSTGGPYEQYF
cdr3_length: 14
v_call: TRBV5-1
j_call: TRBJ2-7
d_call: NA
clone_size: few

cdr3_nt: TGTGCCTCCGGACTAGCGGGAGTGTACGAGCAGTACTTC
cdr3_aa: CASGLAGVYEQYF
cdr3_length: 13
v_call: TRBV2
j_call: TRBJ2-7
d_call: TRBD2
clone_size: few

cdr3_nt: TGTGCCAGCAGCCCCTTAGCGGGGGGGAACACCGGGGAGCTGTTTTTT
cdr3_aa: CASSPLAGGNTGELFF
cdr3_length: 16
v_call: TRBV7-8
j_call: TRBJ2-2
d_call: TRBD2
clone_size: once

cdr3_nt: TGTGCCAGCAGTACACAGGGGGCGGGAACTGAAGCTTTCTTT
cdr3_aa: CASSTQGAGTEAFF
cdr3_length: 14
v_call: TRBV28
j_call: TRBJ1-1
d_call: TRBD1
clone_size: few

cdr3_nt: TGCGCCAGCAGCCAAGATACAGGCCTAGCGGGAATGTACGAGCAGTACTTC
cdr3_aa: CASSQDTGLAGMYEQYF
cdr3_length: 17
v_call: TRBV4-3
j_call: TRBJ2-7
d_call: TRBD2
clone_size: NA

cdr3_nt: TGTGCCAGCAGCTTGATGGGACTAGCGACCGGGGAGCTGTTTTTT
cdr3_aa: CASSLMGLATGELFF
cdr3_length: 15
v_call: TRBV7-2
j_call: TRBJ2-2
d_call: TRBD2
clone_size: few

cdr3_nt: TGTGCCAGCAGTGGCAGGGGACAGCCCCAGCATTTT
cdr3_aa: CASSGRGQPQHF
cdr3_length: 12
v_call: TRBV2
j_call: TRBJ1-5
d_call: NA
clone_size: NA

cdr3_nt: TGTGCCATCAGTACTCTACAGTCCAACTATGGCTACACCTTC
cdr3_aa: CAISTLQSNYGYTF
cdr3_length: 14
v_call: TRBV10-3
j_call: TRBJ1-2
d_call: NA
clone_size: NA

cdr3_nt: TGTGCCAGCAGCCAAGAGTCGGAAGAGACCCAGTACTTC
cdr3_aa: CASSQESEETQYF
cdr3_length: 13
v_call: TRBV5-4
j_call: TRBJ2-5
d_call: NA
clone_size: few

cdr3_nt: TGTGCCAGCAGAGGACAGGCCTTTAACACCGGGGAGCTGTTTTTT
cdr3_aa: CASRGQAFNTGELFF
cdr3_length: 15
v_call: TRBV28
j_call: TRBJ2-2
d_call: TRBD1
clone_size: NA

cdr3_nt: TGTGCCAGCAGTTGGGGGCAGGCAGATACGCAGTATTTT
cdr3_aa: CASSWGQADTQYF
cdr3_length: 13
v_call: TRBV14
j_call: TRBJ2-3
d_call: NA
clone_size: few

cdr3_nt: TGTGCCTGGGAAACAGGCGGCTCCTACAATGAGCAGTTCTTC
cdr3_aa: CAWETGGSYNEQFF
cdr3_length: 14
v_call: TRBV30
j_call: TRBJ2-1
d_call: NA
clone_size: few

cdr3_nt: TGCGCCAGCAGCCAGGCCGGGGGGCCGGGCGATGAGCAGTTCTTC
cdr3_aa: CASSQAGGPGDEQFF
cdr3_length: 15
v_call: TRBV4-1
j_call: TRBJ2-1
d_call: NA
clone_size: NA

cdr3_nt: TGTGCCATCAAAGCGGGAAGCTACGAGCAGTACTTC
cdr3_aa: CAIKAGSYEQYF
cdr3_length: 12
v_call: TRBV28
j_call: TRBJ2-7
d_call: TRBD2
clone_size: few

cdr3_nt: TGTGCCTGGAGTGTTATGGGCAGCTTGAACACTGAAGCTTTCTTT
cdr3_aa: CAWSVMGSLNTEAFF
cdr3_length: 15
v_call: TRBV30
j_call: TRBJ1-1
d_call: NA
clone_size: NA

cdr3_nt: TGTGCCAGCAGCTACGGACGGGGTTTGGATACGCAGTATTTT
cdr3_aa: CASSYGRGLDTQYF
cdr3_length: 14
v_call: TRBV5-6
j_call: TRBJ2-3
d_call: NA
clone_size: NA

cdr3_nt: TGTGCCAGTAGCCCAGGACAGGGAGGCACCAACGTCCTGACTTTC
cdr3_aa: CASSPGQGGTNVLTF
cdr3_length: 15
v_call: TRBV19
j_call: TRBJ2-6
d_call: TRBD1
clone_size: few

cdr3_nt: TGTGCCAGCAGCTTAGACGGTCAGGCAGATACGCAGTATTTT
cdr3_aa: CASSLDGQADTQYF
cdr3_length: 14
v_call: TRBV7-9
j_call: TRBJ2-3
d_call: NA
clone_size: few

cdr3_nt: TGTGCCACCAGCAGAGAGGCGGGGCGGACCGGGGAGCTGTTTTTT
cdr3_aa: CATSREAGRTGELFF
cdr3_length: 15
v_call: TRBV15
j_call: TRBJ2-2
d_call: NA
clone_size: few

cdr3_nt: TGCGCCAGCAGCTTGGGAGGGACTACGATCCCAGATACGCAGTATTTT
cdr3_aa: CASSLGGTTIPDTQYF
cdr3_length: 16
v_call: TRBV5-1
j_call: TRBJ2-3
d_call: TRBD2
clone_size: few

cdr3_nt: TGTGCCAGCAGACTAAGACAGGTTACTGAAGCTTTCTTT
cdr3_aa: CASRLRQVTEAFF
cdr3_length: 13
v_call: TRBV11-2
j_call: TRBJ1-1
d_call: NA
clone_size: NA

cdr3_nt: TGTGCCAGCAGCCCGGGACTAGCGGGAATTAGAAGTGTTGAGCAGTTCTTC
cdr3_aa: CASSPGLAGIRSVEQFF
cdr3_length: 17
v_call: TRBV11-2
j_call: TRBJ2-1
d_call: TRBD2
clone_size: NA

cdr3_nt: TGTGCCAGCTCACCCGGGACAGCCCTCGGAACTGAAGCTTTCTTT
cdr3_aa: CASSPGTALGTEAFF
cdr3_length: 15
v_call: TRBV18
j_call: TRBJ1-1
d_call: TRBD1
clone_size: NA